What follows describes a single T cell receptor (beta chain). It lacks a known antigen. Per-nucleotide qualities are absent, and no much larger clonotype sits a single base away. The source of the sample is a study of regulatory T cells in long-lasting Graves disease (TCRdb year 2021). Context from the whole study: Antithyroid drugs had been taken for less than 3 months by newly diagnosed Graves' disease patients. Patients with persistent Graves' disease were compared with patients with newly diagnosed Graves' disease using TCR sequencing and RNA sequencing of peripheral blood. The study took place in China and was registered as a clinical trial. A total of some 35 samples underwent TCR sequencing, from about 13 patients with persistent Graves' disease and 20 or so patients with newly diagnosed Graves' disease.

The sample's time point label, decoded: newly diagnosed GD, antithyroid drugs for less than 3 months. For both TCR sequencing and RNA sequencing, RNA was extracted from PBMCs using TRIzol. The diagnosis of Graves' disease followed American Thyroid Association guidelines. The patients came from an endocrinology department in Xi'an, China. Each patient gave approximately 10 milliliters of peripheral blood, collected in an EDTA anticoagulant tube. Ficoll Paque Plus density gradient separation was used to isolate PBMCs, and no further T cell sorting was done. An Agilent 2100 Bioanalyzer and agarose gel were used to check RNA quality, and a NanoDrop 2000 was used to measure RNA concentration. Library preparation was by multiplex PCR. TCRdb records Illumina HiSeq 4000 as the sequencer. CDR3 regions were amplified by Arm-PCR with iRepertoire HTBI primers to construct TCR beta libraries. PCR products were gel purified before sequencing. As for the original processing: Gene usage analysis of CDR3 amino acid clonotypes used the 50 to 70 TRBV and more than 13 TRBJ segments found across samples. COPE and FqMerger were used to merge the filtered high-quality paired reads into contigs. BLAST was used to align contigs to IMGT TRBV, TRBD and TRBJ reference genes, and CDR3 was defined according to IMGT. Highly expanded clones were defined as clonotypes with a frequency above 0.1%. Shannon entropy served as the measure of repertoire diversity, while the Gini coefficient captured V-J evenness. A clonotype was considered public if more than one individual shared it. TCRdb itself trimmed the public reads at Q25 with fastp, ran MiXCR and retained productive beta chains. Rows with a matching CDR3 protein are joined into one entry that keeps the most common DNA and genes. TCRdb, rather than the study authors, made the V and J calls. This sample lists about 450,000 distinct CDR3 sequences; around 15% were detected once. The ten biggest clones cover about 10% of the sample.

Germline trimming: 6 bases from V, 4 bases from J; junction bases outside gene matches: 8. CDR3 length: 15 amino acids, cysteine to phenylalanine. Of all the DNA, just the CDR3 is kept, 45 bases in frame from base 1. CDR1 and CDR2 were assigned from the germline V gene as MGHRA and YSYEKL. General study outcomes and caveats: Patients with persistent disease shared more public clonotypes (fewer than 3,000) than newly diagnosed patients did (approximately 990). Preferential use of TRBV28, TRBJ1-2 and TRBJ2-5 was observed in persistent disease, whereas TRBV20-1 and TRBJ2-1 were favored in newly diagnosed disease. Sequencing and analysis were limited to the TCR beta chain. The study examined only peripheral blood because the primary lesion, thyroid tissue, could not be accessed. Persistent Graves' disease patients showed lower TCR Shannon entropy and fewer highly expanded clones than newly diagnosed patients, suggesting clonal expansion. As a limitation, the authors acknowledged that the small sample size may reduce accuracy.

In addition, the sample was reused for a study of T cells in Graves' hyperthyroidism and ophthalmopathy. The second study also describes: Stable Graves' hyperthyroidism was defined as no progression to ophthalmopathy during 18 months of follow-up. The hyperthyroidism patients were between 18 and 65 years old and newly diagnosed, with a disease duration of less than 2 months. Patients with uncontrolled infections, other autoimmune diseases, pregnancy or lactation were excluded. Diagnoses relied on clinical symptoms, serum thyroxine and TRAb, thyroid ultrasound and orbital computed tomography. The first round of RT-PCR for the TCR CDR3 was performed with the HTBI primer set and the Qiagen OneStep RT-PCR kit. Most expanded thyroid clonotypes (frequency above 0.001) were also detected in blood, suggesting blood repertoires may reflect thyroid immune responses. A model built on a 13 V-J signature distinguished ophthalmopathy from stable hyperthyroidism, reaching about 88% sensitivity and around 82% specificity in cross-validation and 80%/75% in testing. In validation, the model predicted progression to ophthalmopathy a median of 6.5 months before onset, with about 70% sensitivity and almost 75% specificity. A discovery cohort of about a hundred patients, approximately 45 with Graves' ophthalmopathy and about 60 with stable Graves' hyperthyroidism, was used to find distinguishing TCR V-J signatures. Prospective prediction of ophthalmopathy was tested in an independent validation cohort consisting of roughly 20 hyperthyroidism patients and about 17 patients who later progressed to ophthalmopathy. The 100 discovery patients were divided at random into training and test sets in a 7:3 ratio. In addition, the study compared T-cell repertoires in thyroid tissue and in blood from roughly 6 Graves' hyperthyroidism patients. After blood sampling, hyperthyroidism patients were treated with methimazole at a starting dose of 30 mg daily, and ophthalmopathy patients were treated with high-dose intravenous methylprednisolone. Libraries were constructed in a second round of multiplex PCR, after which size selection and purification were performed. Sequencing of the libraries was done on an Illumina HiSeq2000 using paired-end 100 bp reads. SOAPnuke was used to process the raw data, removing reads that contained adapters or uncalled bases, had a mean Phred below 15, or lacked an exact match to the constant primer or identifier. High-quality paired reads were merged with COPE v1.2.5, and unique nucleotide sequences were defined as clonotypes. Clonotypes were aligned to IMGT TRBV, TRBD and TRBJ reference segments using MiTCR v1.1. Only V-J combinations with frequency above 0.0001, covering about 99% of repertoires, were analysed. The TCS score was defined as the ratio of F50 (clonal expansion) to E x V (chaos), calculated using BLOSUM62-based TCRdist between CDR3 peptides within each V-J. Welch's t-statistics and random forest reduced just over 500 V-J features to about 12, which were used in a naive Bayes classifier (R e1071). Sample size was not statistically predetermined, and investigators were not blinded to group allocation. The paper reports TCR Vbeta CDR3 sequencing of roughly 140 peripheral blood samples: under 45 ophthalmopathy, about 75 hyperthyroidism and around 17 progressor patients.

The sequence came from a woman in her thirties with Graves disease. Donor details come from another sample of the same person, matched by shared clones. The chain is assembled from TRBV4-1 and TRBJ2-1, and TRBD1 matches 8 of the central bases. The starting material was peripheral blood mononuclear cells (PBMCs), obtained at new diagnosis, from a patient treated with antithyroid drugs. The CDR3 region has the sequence CASRPQGGAYNEQFF. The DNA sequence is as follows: TGCGCCAGCAGGCCACAGGGGGGAGCGTACAATGAGCAGTTCTTC.